This TCR beta chain was obtained from a study of regulatory T cells in long-lasting Graves disease. Study-wide context: For a period under 3 months, newly diagnosed Graves' patients had taken antithyroid drugs.

The CDR3 loop spans 14 amino acids. Germline assignment: CDR1 SGHRS and CDR2 YFSETQ. V lost 6 bases and J lost 0, with 13 bases in between. TCR beta libraries were built with iRepertoire HTBI primers and Arm-PCR of CDR3 regions. TCRdb fed the multiplex PCR reads into MiXCR, producing one record per CDR3 protein. The sample lists roughly 500,000 distinct CDR3 sequences; around 12% were seen once. Findings and caveats of the study: Possibly, too few samples lowered accuracy.

Time point here: newly diagnosed GD, antithyroid drugs for less than 3 months. The TCR library was made from RNA extracted from PBMCs. Approximately 10-milliliter peripheral blood samples went into EDTA tubes. On this clonotype: The antigen remains unidentified.

This same sample was also part of a study on T cells in Graves' hyperthyroidism and ophthalmopathy. That investigation notes: Primed by the HTBI set, a first-round RT-PCR was run on the TCR CDR3.

This material consisted of peripheral blood mononuclear cells (PBMCs), taken at new diagnosis, from a patient treated with antithyroid drugs. The chain uses TRBV5-1 and TRBJ2-7; D remains ambiguous. The TCR was taken from a woman aged 25-40 years with Graves disease. The CDR3, as DNA: TGCGCCAGCAAGAACCGGGCCGACTCCTACGAGCAGTACTTC. Its protein is CASKNRADSYEQYF.